A selection of T cell receptor beta chains follows, all from one sample in a study of tumor and adjacent non-tumor tissue in lung cancer. From the multiplex PCR reads, TCRdb called clonotypes with MiXCR, one entry per CDR3 protein. The table shows tens of thousands of distinct CDR3 sequences, with about 67% occurring only once. The source material was lung tumor tissue. These receptors all stem from a man between 60 and 75 years old with non-small cell lung cancer. Each CDR3 is given with its conserved first and last residue. A D gene is named only where the DNA matches it firmly. The size of a clone is reported for some rows only, either as once, few or many, or as a class for expanded clones.

>-|TRBJ1-6|TRBV10-3|-
CAIREDNSHFHF
TGTGCCATCAGGGAAGATAATTCACACTTCCACTTT
>-|TRBJ2-2|TRBV11-2|TRBD1
CASSLRTGSTGELFF
TGTGCCAGCAGCTTGAGGACAGGGAGCACCGGGGAGCTGTTTTTT
>-|TRBJ1-2|TRBV20-1|-
CSARYRSGYTF
TGCAGTGCTAGATACAGGAGTGGCTACACCTTC
>once|TRBJ2-1|TRBV20-1|TRBD2
CSAMERLAGYNEQFF
TGCAGTGCTATGGAGAGACTAGCTGGATACAATGAGCAGTTCTTC
>-|TRBJ1-5|TRBV12-3/TRBV12-4|-
CASNSSGRVIQPQHF
TGTGCCAGTAATAGTTCCGGAAGGGTCATTCAGCCCCAGCATTTT
>-|TRBJ2-5|TRBV4-1|TRBD2
CASNQDGRDRETQYF
TGCGCCAGCAACCAAGATGGGAGGGATCGGGAGACCCAGTACTTC
>-|TRBJ1-2|TRBV10-1|-
CASSDSGGLGYTF
TGCGCCAGCAGTGATTCTGGTGGTTTGGGCTACACCTTC
>once|TRBJ2-7|TRBV5-1|TRBD1
CASGSDRGRLSYEQYF
TGCGCCAGCGGCTCAGACAGGGGGCGCCTCTCCTACGAACAGTACTTC
>many|TRBJ2-1|TRBV12-3/TRBV12-4|TRBD2
CASSALRTSGGPQFF
TGTGCCAGCAGCGCTCTCCGGACTAGCGGGGGACCCCAGTTCTTC
>many|TRBJ1-1|TRBV29-1|-
CSVRSSSTEAFF
TGCAGCGTTCGTTCTTCGTCCACTGAAGCTTTCTTT
>many|TRBJ2-1|TRBV20-1|TRBD1
CSAIGTGGYEQFF
TGCAGTGCTATCGGGACAGGGGGATATGAGCAGTTCTTC
>-|TRBJ1-1|TRBV20-1|-
CSTGGHGDHGHSEAFF
TGCAGTACTGGGGGACATGGGGACCATGGACACTCTGAAGCTTTCTTT
>many|TRBJ2-1|TRBV14|TRBD1
CASSQVGQQKQFF
TGTGCCAGCAGCCAAGTGGGACAGCAAAAGCAGTTCTTC